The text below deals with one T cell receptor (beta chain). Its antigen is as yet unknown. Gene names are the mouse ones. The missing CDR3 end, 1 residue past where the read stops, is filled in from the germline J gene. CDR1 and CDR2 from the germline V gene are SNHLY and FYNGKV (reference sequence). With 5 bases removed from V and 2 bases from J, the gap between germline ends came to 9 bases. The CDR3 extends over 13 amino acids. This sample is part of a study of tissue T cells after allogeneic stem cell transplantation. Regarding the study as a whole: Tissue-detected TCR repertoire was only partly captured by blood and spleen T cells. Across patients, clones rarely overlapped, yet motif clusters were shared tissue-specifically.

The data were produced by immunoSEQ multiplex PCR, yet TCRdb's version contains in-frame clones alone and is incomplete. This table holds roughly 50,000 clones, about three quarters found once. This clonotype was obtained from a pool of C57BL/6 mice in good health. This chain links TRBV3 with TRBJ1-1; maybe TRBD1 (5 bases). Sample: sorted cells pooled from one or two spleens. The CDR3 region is CASSLRDNTEVFF. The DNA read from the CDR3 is TGTGCCAGCAGCCTCCGGGACAACACAGAAGTCTTC.